This record looks at one TCR beta chain sequence and its context. As yet, its antigen is unknown. The PCR ran on 60 Vbeta and 13 Jbeta primers. Per the original methods: Unique TCR beta chains totaled some 80 million in a later count, with roughly 10 million of them shared. Sequenced by immunoSEQ multiplex PCR; TCRdb stores in-frame clones only, minus some. The DNA gave D and trimming, while V, J and clone size come from that table. The top ten clones hold 9.7% of a sample with 150,000 to 200,000 clones, about 80% of them seen once. This record comes from a study of cytomegalovirus exposure and HLA in healthy donors. CDR3 size: 14 residues. Looked up from germline, CDR1 is LNHDA and CDR2 is SQIVND (reference sequence). Losses at the gene ends were 4 bases for V and 6 bases for J; bases not matched to a gene: 5. Study-level results: Reports showed the classifier diagnosing cytomegalovirus status with high specificity and sensitivity. Indistinguishable V segments, including TRBV6-2 and TRBV6-3, were excluded. Most TCR sequences were rare, but some public TCRs occurred in many donors.

The sequencing sample was made of PBMCs. V gene TRBV19 combines with J gene TRBJ1-5; TRBD1 agrees at 8 bases. The sequence was obtained from a man younger than 35 in good health and CMV-seropositive. CDR3 nucleotides: TGTGCCAGTAGTAGCGGACAGGGAGGTCAGCCCCAGCATTTT. This codes for CASSSGQGGQPQHF.